This T cell receptor (beta chain) is drawn from a study of blood T cell repertoires in COVID-19. Study as a whole: There were acute and convalescent COVID-19 samples, and they came from the United States, Italy and Spain.

Study members were between about 18 and 95 years old and lived in fewer than 30 US regions. In the original processing: For nucleated cells, counts were estimated from reference gene primer amplification. Clones were read by immunoSEQ multiplex PCR, and TCRdb kept only the in-frame ones, dropping some. That table is the source of V, J and clone size, and D and trimming were worked out from the DNA. The sample yields around 450,000 clones, approximately 90% seen once. V lost 4 bases, J lost 4 bases, and 7 bases stayed unmatched. This CDR3 contains 15 residues. Germline CDR1 reads MNHEY; CDR2 reads SVGAGI.

The clonotype was recovered from a young woman with acute COVID-19. Sample: PBMCs or T cells enriched from blood (not recorded which). The V gene is TRBV6-5, the J gene TRBJ1-5; 7 nucleotides agree with TRBD1. The CDR3 bases are TGTGCCAGCAGTTCCATTACAGGGGTAAATCAGCCCCAGCATTTT. Protein product: CASSSITGVNQPQHF.